A single sample gave rise to the 28 T cell receptor beta chains below, sequenced in a study of T cell responses to AZD1222 COVID-19 vaccine. Some clones are missing from TCRdb's copy, which holds only in-frame ones; the method was immunoSEQ multiplex PCR. The sample includes about 140,000 clones, 92% of them seen just once. The material was peripheral blood, obtained on day 0 of AZD1222 vaccination. Every receptor here comes from an adult in good health.

This clone was recorded only once. The chain joins TRBV19 to TRBJ2-1; 7 bases agree with TRBD2. This CDR3 is built from 15 residues. The trim removed 5 bases at V and 7 bases at J, leaving 11 bases unmatched. The V gene's germline CDR1 is LNHDA and CDR2 SQIVND (reference sequence). CDR3 region: CASSLRAGLWNEQFF. The CDR3 bases are TGTGCCAGTAGTCTCCGAGCGGGACTTTGGAATGAGCAGTTCTTC.

The chain carries TRBV4-3 and TRBJ2-3; the D gene is possibly TRBD2 (5 bases). Germline CDR1 is LGHNA and CDR2 is YSLEER. The CDR3 totals 15 residues. The V end was cut by 1 base, the J end by 4 bases, with 12 bases between. CDR3 bases: TGCGCCAGCAGCCAAGGGATTAGCGAGGCAGATACGCAGTATTTT. Encoded protein: CASSQGISEADTQYF.

The chain joins TRBV7-8 to TRBJ2-7; D may be TRBD1 (7 bases). Germline CDR1 reads SGHVS; CDR2 reads FQNEAQ. V dropped 2 bases and J dropped 6 bases, with 11 bases sitting between them. The CDR3 is 13 residues long. CDR3 DNA sequence: TGTGCCAGCAGCTTAAAGCAGGGGGGCGAGCAGTACTTC. It translates to CASSLKQGGEQYF.

The rearrangement links TRBV5-8 to TRBJ1-2; unclear D gene. CDR1 and CDR2 from the germline V gene are SGHTS and YDEGEE. Deletions cut 1 base from V and 4 bases from J, with 14 bases between. This CDR3 contains 15 residues. DNA for the CDR3: TGTGCCAGCAGCTTGTATTTAGGGTCCACCTATGGCTACACCTTC. This codes for CASSLYLGSTYGYTF.

The chain recombines TRBV14 with TRBJ2-7; no clear D. Trimming shortened V by 3 bases and J by 3 bases, and 3 bases separated the two germline ends. There are 11 residues in the CDR3. Germline values: CDR1 SGHDN, CDR2 FVKESK. CDR3 region: CASSHGYEQYF. In DNA form, the CDR3 reads TGTGCCAGCAGCCACGGCTACGAGCAGTACTTC.

The CDR3 reads CASSRERTTHNEQFF. CDR3 nucleotide sequence: TGTGCCAGCAGCCGAGAAAGGACGACTCACAATGAGCAGTTCTTC. J is TRBJ2-1 and V is TRBV5-4; no clear D gene. Germline V gives CDR1 SGHNT, CDR2 YYREEE (reference sequence). The CDR3 is 15 amino acids. The germline V and J ends were trimmed by 4 bases and 5 bases, with 16 bases remaining between them.

This chain uses TRBV7-6 with TRBJ2-1; TRBD1 might be the D (6 bases). In germline, CDR1 is SGHVS, CDR2 FNYEAQ. This CDR3 region has 12 residues. V lost 5 bases and J 6 bases, leaving 8 bases between the germline ends. CDR3 residues: CASSPQGNEQFF. The CDR3 DNA sequence: TGTGCCAGCAGCCCACAGGGCAATGAGCAGTTCTTC.

The chain couples TRBV6-5 to TRBJ1-1; 9 positions agree with TRBD1. J lost 4 bases, V lost 2 bases, and 2 bases had no gene match. This CDR3 region has 14 residues. Germline CDR1 and CDR2: MNHEY and SVGAGI. CDR3 nucleotide sequence: TGTGCCAGCAGTTACCACAGGGGGCTCACTGAAGCTTTCTTT. This encodes CASSYHRGLTEAFF.

The CDR3 bases are TGTGCCACCGAGACAGGGTTTAATGAAAAACTGTTTTTT. Translating it yields CATETGFNEKLFF. This sequence joins TRBV15 and TRBJ1-4; 7 positions agree with TRBD1. The V gene's germline CDR1 is LNHNV and CDR2 YYDKDF (reference sequence). V was clipped by 8 bases and J by 4 bases; unmatched bases: 4. CDR3 length: 13 residues. Combining the CDR3 with reference TRBV15 and TRBJ1-4 gives the whole variable domain DAMVIQNPRYQVTQFGKPVTLSCSQTLNHNVMYWYQQKSSQAPKLLFHYYDKDFNNEADTPDNFQSRRPNTSFCFLDIRSPGLGDTAMYLCATETGFNEKLFFGSGTQLSVL.

The chain couples TRBV7-2 to TRBJ2-1; 8 bases fit TRBD1. V lost 2 bases to trimming and J lost 8 bases; unmatched junction nucleotides: 8. The CDR3 consists of 15 residues. Germline V CDR1 and CDR2: SGHTA, FQGNSA. The DNA for the CDR3 is TGTGCCAGCAGCTTATCGGCAGGGGGCGCGTATGAGCAGTTCTTC. Residues: CASSLSAGGAYEQFF.

The genes are TRBV14 and TRBJ2-7; D possibly corresponds to TRBD2 (7 bases). Germline CDR1 SGHDN, CDR2 FVKESK. The CDR3 is made up of 13 amino acids. V lost 4 bases, J lost 6 bases, and 13 bases lay in between. CDR3 in DNA: TGTGCCAGCAGCCGGGAGGGGGGGTCCGAGCAGTACTTC. It is translated as CASSREGGSEQYF.

This chain joins TRBV4-3 and TRBJ2-7; 7 bases line up with TRBD1. Germline assignment: CDR1 LGHNA and CDR2 YSLEER. The CDR3 extends over 14 amino acids. The V gene end was trimmed by 4 bases and the J gene end by 3 bases; junction bases not matched to a gene: 6. The CDR3 loop is CASSPGTVSYEQYF. The CDR3 nucleotides are TGCGCCAGCAGCCCAGGGACAGTTAGCTACGAGCAGTACTTC.

The V and J genes are TRBV9 and TRBJ1-2, with 7 positions matching TRBD1. CDR3 size: 15 residues. V was clipped by 4 bases and J by 4 bases; unmatched bases: 10. Germline CDR1 SGDLS, CDR2 YYNGEE. CDR3 residues: CASSSLQGRGYGYTF. In DNA form, the CDR3 reads TGTGCCAGCAGCTCACTACAGGGGCGAGGCTATGGCTACACCTTC.

CDR3 bases: TGCGCCAGCAGCCCTGGACAGGTTCAAGATACGCAGTATTTT. Translation gives CASSPGQVQDTQYF. The rearrangement uses TRBV5-1 and TRBJ2-3; 7 nucleotides align to TRBD1. Germline V gene lookup returns CDR1 SGHRS and CDR2 YFSETQ. CDR3 length: 14 residues. Trimming at V came to 4 bases and at J to 5 bases, leaving 7 bases not matched to a gene.

The CDR3 DNA follows: TGTGCCAGCAGACGCGCCGGGACAGGGGGGGGTCGGGTCAATGAGCAGTTCTTC. Translated: CASRRAGTGGGRVNEQFF. V is TRBV3-1 (or the pseudogene TRBV3-2) and J is TRBJ2-1, with 11 bases identical to TRBD1. With 6 bases clipped from V and 6 bases from J, the junction kept 16 bases outside the gene matches. The CDR3 spans 18 residues. Per germline, CDR1 LGHDT and CDR2 YNNKEL (reference sequence).

The chain uses TRBV23-1 and TRBJ2-7; D gene uncertain. TRBV23-1 counts as an open reading frame of uncertain function. The CDR3 extends over 12 amino acids. V was cut by 4 bases and J by 3 bases, with 7 bases left in between. CDR3 DNA sequence: TGCGCCAGCAGTCCCAAAGGCTACGAGCAGTACTTC. This encodes CASSPKGYEQYF.

This clone appeared once. This sequence joins TRBV29-1 and TRBJ1-2; TRBD1 matches 7 bases. The J segment lost 5 bases and the V segment lost 7 bases, leaving 4 bases of the junction unmatched. The CDR3 has 11 residues. In germline, CDR1 is SQVTM, CDR2 ANQGSEA. CDR3 residues: CSGQGRYGYTF. The CDR3 bases are TGCAGCGGACAGGGACGATATGGCTACACCTTC.

V is TRBV9 and J is TRBJ2-3; tentative D call: TRBD1 (6 bases). Germline assignment: CDR1 SGDLS and CDR2 YYNGEE. Trimming cost V 0 bases and J 5 bases, with 19 bases left between them. The CDR3 is 17 residues long. For the CDR3, the DNA is TGTGCCAGCAGCGTAGCTGGGGGCGGATCCAAAGGAGATACGCAGTATTTT. It encodes CASSVAGGGSKGDTQYF.

The chain is built from TRBV7-9 and TRBJ2-4; 8 positions agree with TRBD1. The CDR3 loop spans 17 amino acids. The germline V gene encodes CDR1 SEHNR and CDR2 FQNEAQ (reference sequence). Trimming at V came to 5 bases and at J to 2 bases, leaving 11 bases not matched to a gene. The DNA for the CDR3 is TGTGCCAGCAGCCTACCCCCGGGACAGGTTACCAAAAACATTCAGTACTTC. As protein: CASSLPPGQVTKNIQYF.

This clone was recorded only once. This chain uses TRBV7-3 with TRBJ1-5; weak D call: TRBD1 (5 bases). There are 13 residues in the CDR3. Looked up from germline, CDR1 is SGHTA and CDR2 is FQGTGA. Trimming removed 2 bases from V and 3 bases from J, with 5 bases in between. This CDR3 reads CASSLGANQPQHF. In nucleotides, the CDR3 is TGTGCCAGCAGCTTAGGGGCCAATCAGCCCCAGCATTTT.

J is TRBJ2-2 and V is TRBV2; D uncertain. This CDR3 is 13 amino acids long. Trimming cost V 6 bases and J 8 bases, with 13 bases left between them. The germline V gene encodes CDR1 SNHLY and CDR2 FYNNEI. CDR3 coding DNA: TGTGCCAGCAGGCTAACAAACCCTGGGGAGCTGTTTTTT. Its protein product is CASRLTNPGELFF.

The chain recombines TRBV10-1 with TRBJ1-6; 9 bases map to TRBD1. The CDR3 extends over 14 amino acids. Germline V CDR1 and CDR2: WNHNN, SYGVQD (reference sequence). Germline trimming cut 2 bases from V and 7 bases from J; bases unmatched to any gene: 0. The CDR3 reads CASSEGTGNSPLHF. The CDR3 region has the DNA TGCGCCAGCAGTGAGGGGACAGGGAATTCACCCCTCCACTTT.

The rearrangement joins TRBV19 to TRBJ1-4, with no clear D. V was shortened by 3 bases and J by 7 bases, with 15 bases between the two germline ends. The CDR3 spans 15 residues. The germline CDR1 and CDR2 sequences are LNHDA and SQIVND (reference sequence). The CDR3 nucleotides read TGTGCCAGTAGTATCCCGATCCCGGAGGGTGAAAAACTGTTTTTT. It is translated as CASSIPIPEGEKLFF.

The chain links TRBV9 to TRBJ2-2; D is perhaps TRBD1 (5 bases). The V gene lost 0 bases and the J gene lost 2 bases, with 8 bases spanning the gap. The CDR3 extends over 15 amino acids. Germline-derived CDR1 and CDR2 are SGDLS and YYNGEE. The CDR3 nucleotides are TGTGCCAGCAGCGTAGTACAGGTCAACACCGGGGAGCTGTTTTTT. As protein: CASSVVQVNTGELFF.

This clone was observed once. J is TRBJ1-1 and V is TRBV19, with D perhaps matching TRBD1 (5 bases). The CDR3 extends over 18 amino acids. Trimming shortened V by 6 bases and J by 6 bases, and 29 bases separated the two germline ends. Germline V gene sequence: CDR1 LNHDA, CDR2 SQIVND (reference sequence). This chain's CDR3 is CASRYDVGDRSSSPEAFF. The CDR3, as DNA: TGTGCCAGTAGGTACGATGTGGGGGACCGGAGTAGTTCCCCTGAAGCTTTCTTT.

The gene calls are TRBV12-5 and TRBJ2-7; 9 nucleotides agree with TRBD1. The germline V gene encodes CDR1 LGHNT and CDR2 FRNRAP. The trim removed 2 bases at V and 3 bases at J, leaving 8 bases unmatched. The CDR3 covers 16 residues. CDR3 in amino acids: CASGLLAPGQGYEQYF. The CDR3 DNA is TGTGCTAGTGGTTTGCTCGCCCCGGGACAGGGCTACGAGCAGTACTTC.

The chain recombines TRBV11-2 with TRBJ1-2; D call uncertain. There are 16 residues in the CDR3. Trimming cost V 1 base and J 4 bases, with 16 bases left between them. Germline V gives CDR1 SGHAT, CDR2 FQNNGV. Here the CDR3 reads CASSLALAKGFYGYTF. DNA of the CDR3: TGTGCCAGCAGCTTAGCCCTGGCAAAAGGGTTCTATGGCTACACCTTC. The complete variable domain, with remaining parts taken from reference TRBV11-2 and TRBJ1-2, reads EAGVAQSPRYKIIEKRQSVAFWCNPISGHATLYWYQQILGQGPKLLIQFQNNGVVDDSQLPKDRFSAERLKGVDSTLKIQPAKLEDSAVYLCASSLALAKGFYGYTFGSGTRLTVV.

This clone was picked up a small number of times. This sequence joins TRBV28 and TRBJ2-2; a weak D match, TRBD2 (6 bases). CDR1 and CDR2 from the germline V gene are MDHEN and SYDVKM. V gave up 6 bases and J gave up 9 bases, with 26 bases separating them. The CDR3 loop spans 17 amino acids. CDR3 sequence (DNA): TGTGCCAGCAGCGAGGTCGAGGGGTTGGGCGGGGAAAGGGAGCTGTTTTTT. Its translation: CASSEVEGLGGERELFF. Looking up the rest from reference TRBV28 and TRBJ2-2 gives the full variable domain: DVKVTQSSRYLVKRTGEKVFLECVQDMDHENMFWYRQDPGLGLRLIYFSYDVKMKEKGDIPEGYSVSREKKERFSLILESASTNQTSMYLCASSEVEGLGGERELFFGEGSRLTVL.